The clone carrying this TCR beta chain has only a few counts. The antigen is unknown. Study-wide findings and caveats: Larger-cohort validation covered only one TCR beta V-J rearrangement. Tumor Tregs overlapped most with tumor, then blood, naive CD4+ cells.

CDR1 is SGHVS, CDR2 FQNEAQ, per germline. V was trimmed by 6 bases and J by 0 bases, leaving 10 bases between them. The CDR3 length is 14 residues. Semi-nested PCR with Nested Universal Primer A followed constant-region reverse priming of full-length variable regions. TCRdb re-analysed the 5' RACE reads in MiXCR, keeping a single row per CDR3 protein. This table holds about 57,000 distinct CDR3 sequences, around 26% found once. Memory CD4+ T cells were sorted as CD4+CD45RO+CD25- cells. The gene calls are TRBV7-8 and TRBJ2-3; the D is unclear. This clonotype originated in a female donor with breast cancer. Material: tumor-infiltrating memory CD4+ T cells sorted from the breast tumor. Subset here: memory CD4+ T cells, CD4+CD45RO+CD25-. The CDR3 is CASSTGSSTDTQYF. The CDR3 DNA reads TGTGCCAGCAGTACTGGGTCCAGCACAGATACGCAGTATTTT.